This TCR beta chain was recovered during a study of shared clonotypes between healthy human individuals. V was clipped by 5 bases and J by 0 bases; unmatched bases: 12. The germline gives CDR1 SGHTA, CDR2 FQGNSA. This CDR3 has 18 amino acids. Each sample came from a Caucasian adult donor living in Nashville, Tennessee. How the authors handled the data: As immunoSEQ supplied junction-only sequences (without quality scores), filtering differed. Clones were read by immunoSEQ multiplex PCR, and TCRdb kept only the in-frame ones, dropping some. V, J and clone size derive from that table, while D and trimming were established from the DNA sequence. The sample has more than 400,000 clones; almost 80% are singletons.

This TCR was sampled from a woman aged 40 to 55 in good health. Some clones in this sample may be carry-over from other donors' samples. The rearrangement links TRBV7-2 to TRBJ1-1, with 10 nucleotides matching TRBD1. Source material: PBMCs. CDR3: CASSVPGQGFSLNTEAFF. The DNA for the CDR3 is TGTGCCAGCAGCGTGCCGGGACAGGGGTTTTCCTTGAACACTGAAGCTTTCTTT. The variable domain in full, completed from reference TRBV7-2 and TRBJ1-1, reads GAGVSQSPSNKVTEKGKDVELRCDPISGHTALYWYRQSLGQGLEFLIYFQGNSAPDKSGLPSDRFSAERTGGSVSTLTIQRTQQEDSAVYLCASSVPGQGFSLNTEAFFGQGTRLTVV.